This TCR beta chain was recorded in a study of type 1 regulatory T cells. One entry per CDR3 protein results from TCRdb running MiXCR on the reads. The top ten hold 1.5% to 2% of the sample, which has about 60,000 distinct CDR3 sequences, approximately 60% seen once. As to this clonotype: Its antigen is not identified.

The sequence was obtained from a human donor in good health. Material for sequencing was cultured non-Tr1 T cells, either the whole culture or a sorted T cell fraction (not recorded which).

The CDR3 nucleotides are TGTGCCAGCAGACAGGGTTCAGGTGGGGCCAACGTCCTGACTTTC. Translated, it gives CASRQGSGGANVLTF. The chain joins TRBV2 to TRBJ2-6, with a tentative D call TRBD1 (6 bases). The CDR3 covers 15 residues. V was clipped by 6 bases and J by 3 bases, with 12 bases between them. Per germline, CDR1 SNHLY and CDR2 FYNNEI. The variable domain in full, completed from reference TRBV2 and TRBJ2-6, reads EPEVTQTPSHQVTQMGQEVILRCVPISNHLYFYWYRQILGQKVEFLVSFYNNEISEKSEIFDDQFSVERPDGSNFTLKIRSTKLEDSAMYFCASRQGSGGANVLTFGAGSRLTVL.